This record concerns one T cell receptor (beta chain) sequence. This table comes from immunoSEQ multiplex PCR, and its TCRdb copy is limited to in-frame clones, with some not included. The profile shows approximately 210,000 clones, around 89% of them singletons. V shed 0 bases and J shed 3 bases, with 12 bases lying between them. This CDR3 contains 16 residues. Per germline, CDR1 SGHRS and CDR2 YFSETQ. The data were taken from a study of blood T cell repertoires in COVID-19. The clonotype was recovered from a human donor in a cohort sampled during active COVID-19. The chain carries TRBV5-1 and TRBJ1-4; tentative D call: TRBD1 (5 bases). The specimen sequenced was peripheral blood. The CDR3 reads CASSLVGGMANEKLFF. The CDR3 nucleotides read TGCGCCAGCAGCTTGGTGGGGGGAATGGCTAATGAAAAACTGTTTTTT.